The 20 T cell receptor beta chains below all came from one sample that was sequenced in a study of cytomegalovirus exposure and HLA in healthy donors. The study ran its PCR with 60 Vbeta and 13 Jbeta primers. The protocol was immunoSEQ multiplex PCR, while the TCRdb copy is restricted to in-frame clones and leaves out a portion. Of some 170,000 clones listed, less than 80% are singletons. Source material: PBMCs. All receptors come from a middle-aged man in good health and CMV-seronegative.

This chain connects TRBV27 to TRBJ1-6, with 8 bases fitting TRBD1. V lost 4 bases, J lost 4 bases, and 15 bases stayed unmatched. This CDR3 region has 19 residues. Germline V gives CDR1 MNHEY, CDR2 SMNVEV (reference sequence). The DNA for the CDR3 is TGTGCCAGCAGTTACACCCGCCTACAGGGGGGGAGATATAATTCACCCCTCCACTTT. It encodes CASSYTRLQGGRYNSPLHF.

The chain uses TRBV6-1 and TRBJ2-5, with D uncertain. Germline V lookup: CDR1 MNHNS, CDR2 SASEGT. V was pared by 6 bases and J by 2 bases, with 13 bases between. The CDR3 loop spans 14 amino acids. CDR3 amino acids: CASSTISSQETQYF. CDR3 bases: TGTGCCAGCAGCACAATTAGCTCGCAAGAGACCCAGTACTTC.

The table lists this clone with a few counts. The chain is built from TRBV12-2 and TRBJ2-1; TRBD2, as called in the table, went unchecked against the DNA. TRBV12-2 is labeled a pseudogene. This CDR3 has 18 residues. The DNA for the CDR3 is TGTGCAAGTCGCTTAGCCTTAGCGGGAGGGACGCACCACAATGAGCAGTTCTTC. This translates into CASRLALAGGTHHNEQFF.

This chain connects TRBV5-1 to TRBJ2-2, with 8 bases identical to TRBD1. The CDR3 extends over 15 amino acids. The V and J ends lost 6 bases and 4 bases, in that order; junction bases with no gene match: 8. Germline V gene data show CDR1 as SGHRS and CDR2 as YFSETQ. The DNA of the CDR3 is TGCGCCAGCAACCCCTCAGGGGGCTTCACCGGGGAGCTGTTTTTT. It encodes CASNPSGGFTGELFF.

This clone was recorded a few times. The chain employs TRBV28 and TRBJ2-1; weak D call: TRBD1 (6 bases). This CDR3 has 13 amino acids. The germline V gene has CDR1 MDHEN and CDR2 SYDVKM. V dropped 5 bases and J dropped 7 bases, with 12 bases sitting between them. The CDR3: CASSIRGRNEQFF. CDR3 sequence (DNA): TGTGCCAGCAGTATCAGGGGTAGGAATGAGCAGTTCTTC.

The rearrangement uses TRBV11-2 and TRBJ1-4; 8 nucleotides agree with TRBD1. The ends lost 0 bases at V and 8 bases at J; junction bases unmatched: 5. The CDR3 is 15 residues long. CDR1 is SGHAT and CDR2 is FQNNGV in the germline V gene. The CDR3 loop is CASSLETGGREKLFF. CDR3 coding DNA: TGTGCCAGCAGCTTAGAAACAGGGGGACGAGAAAAACTGTTTTTT.

The chain links TRBV6-5 to TRBJ2-2; D gene uncertain. The CDR3 has 15 residues. With 2 bases removed from V and 0 bases from J, the gap between germline ends came to 7 bases. CDR1 is MNHEY, CDR2 SVGAGI, per germline. CDR3 sequence (DNA): TGTGCCAGCAGTTACGCTAGGACGAACACCGGGGAGCTGTTTTTT. Its translation is CASSYARTNTGELFF.

This clone turned up a few times. This rearrangement joins TRBV5-4 to TRBJ2-7; 7 bases are shared with TRBD2. J was trimmed by 5 bases and V by 1 base; bases with no gene match: 6. This CDR3 has 14 amino acids. CDR1 and CDR2 (germline): SGHNT, YYREEE (reference sequence). CDR3 DNA sequence: TGTGCCAGCAGCTTGCGCGGGAGTCACAACGAGCAGTACTTC. It specifies CASSLRGSHNEQYF.

In its sample, this clone was seen once. V and J are TRBV27 and TRBJ2-1, with 11 bases that match TRBD2. CDR1 and CDR2 (germline): MNHEY, SMNVEV (reference sequence). The V segment lost 4 bases and the J segment 5 bases; nucleotides outside the gene matches: 7. The CDR3 has 16 residues. The CDR3 spells CASSSMTSGNNNEQFF. As DNA, the CDR3 is TGTGCCAGCAGTTCTATGACTAGCGGGAACAACAATGAGCAGTTCTTC.

The chain couples TRBV27 to TRBJ1-2, with D possibly TRBD1 on 5 matching bases. Germline values: CDR1 MNHEY, CDR2 SMNVEV (reference sequence). The CDR3 has 13 amino acids. The V end was cut by 3 bases, the J end by 8 bases, with 13 bases between. The chain's CDR3 is CASSLGRGVGYTF. CDR3 in DNA: TGTGCCAGCAGTTTGGGGCGTGGGGTCGGCTACACCTTC.

The J gene is TRBJ2-3, the V gene TRBV14; 7 bases are shared with TRBD1. Germline V CDR1 and CDR2: SGHDN, FVKESK. The ends lost 8 bases at V and 0 bases at J; junction bases unmatched: 5. The CDR3 runs to 14 residues. CDR3 nucleotides: TGTGCCAGCGATGAGGGGGCGAGCACAGATACGCAGTATTTT. Translated, it gives CASDEGASTDTQYF.

This clone has a single count. The chain employs TRBV28 and TRBJ2-6, with D perhaps TRBD2 (6 bases). V was cut by 5 bases and J by 3 bases, with 14 bases left in between. This CDR3 has 16 residues. Germline CDR1 and CDR2: MDHEN and SYDVKM. CDR3 amino acids: CASSTLMRGGANVLTF. DNA for the CDR3: TGTGCCAGCAGTACCCTCATGCGGGGTGGGGCCAACGTCCTGACTTTC.

J is TRBJ2-1 and V is TRBV27; maybe TRBD2 (6 bases). The CDR3 has 15 amino acids. The germline gives CDR1 MNHEY, CDR2 SMNVEV (reference sequence). In nucleotides, the CDR3 is TGTGCGTCACAAGGCGGGGTTAGCTCCTACAATGAGCAGTTCTTC. Its translation: CASQGGVSSYNEQFF.

As for this clone: Sequence at one end of the junction differs from germline and may be a read error. The rearrangement links TRBV7-9 to TRBJ2-7; the D is unclear. CDR3 length equals 12 residues. CDR1 is SEHNR, CDR2 FQNEAQ, per germline (reference sequence). The DNA for the CDR3 is TGTTCCAGCACAACGACAACCTACGAGCAGTACTTC. It codes for CSSTTTTYEQYF.

The V gene is TRBV7-9, the J gene TRBJ2-3, with TRBD2 matching 11 bases. CDR3 length: 14 amino acids. The germline V gene encodes CDR1 SEHNR and CDR2 FQNEAQ (reference sequence). The J segment lost 6 bases and the V segment lost 3 bases, leaving 2 bases of the junction unmatched. CDR3 sequence reads: CASSLTSGTDTQYF. CDR3 nucleotide sequence: TGTGCCAGCAGCTTGACTAGCGGGACGGATACGCAGTATTTT.

This clone occurred once. V is TRBV27 and J is TRBJ2-1; possible D gene TRBD1, 5 bases. The CDR3 sequence is 15 residues long. Germline-derived CDR1 and CDR2 are MNHEY and SMNVEV (reference sequence). V was clipped by 1 base and J by 1 base, with 8 bases between them. CDR3: CASSLYQGSYNEQFF. CDR3 sequence (DNA): TGTGCCAGCAGTTTATACCAGGGATCCTACAATGAGCAGTTCTTC.

Remarks on this clone: One junction end does not reproduce the germline sequence, and a read error may be involved. The J gene is TRBJ2-6, the V gene TRBV7-2, with a tentative D call TRBD1 (5 bases). This CDR3 comprises 15 residues. CDR1 is SGHTA and CDR2 is FQGNSA in the germline V gene. CDR3: CASSLALSGANGLTF. The CDR3 nucleotides read TGTGCCAGCAGCTTAGCCCTTTCTGGGGCCAACGGCCTGACTTTC.

This clone was detected only a few times. V usage is TRBV7-9 and J usage is TRBJ2-1; TRBD2 aligns across 7 bases. The CDR3 runs 13 residues. Germline CDR1 and CDR2: SEHNR and FQNEAQ (reference sequence). With 2 bases clipped from V and 5 bases from J, the junction kept 0 bases outside the gene matches. CDR3 coding DNA: TGTGCCAGCAGCTTACTAGCGGACAATGAGCAGTTCTTC. Its translation: CASSLLADNEQFF.

The chain has TRBV6-6 and TRBJ1-1; weak D call: TRBD1 (5 bases). CDR3 size: 13 residues. CDR1 is MNHNY and CDR2 is SVGAGI in the germline V gene (reference sequence). Trimming left V 8 bases short and J 2 bases short, with 12 bases between. The CDR3 region is CASCLGLNTEAFF. The DNA of the CDR3 is TGTGCCAGCTGCCTGGGGCTAAACACTGAAGCTTTCTTT.

This chain uses TRBV30 with TRBJ2-7; D may be TRBD1 (6 bases). Per germline, CDR1 GTSNPN and CDR2 SVGIG (reference sequence). The CDR3 loop spans 13 amino acids. V dropped 0 bases and J dropped 6 bases, with 12 bases sitting between them. Here the CDR3 reads CAWSVQARGEQYF. CDR3 sequence (DNA): TGTGCCTGGAGTGTACAGGCCAGGGGCGAGCAGTACTTC.